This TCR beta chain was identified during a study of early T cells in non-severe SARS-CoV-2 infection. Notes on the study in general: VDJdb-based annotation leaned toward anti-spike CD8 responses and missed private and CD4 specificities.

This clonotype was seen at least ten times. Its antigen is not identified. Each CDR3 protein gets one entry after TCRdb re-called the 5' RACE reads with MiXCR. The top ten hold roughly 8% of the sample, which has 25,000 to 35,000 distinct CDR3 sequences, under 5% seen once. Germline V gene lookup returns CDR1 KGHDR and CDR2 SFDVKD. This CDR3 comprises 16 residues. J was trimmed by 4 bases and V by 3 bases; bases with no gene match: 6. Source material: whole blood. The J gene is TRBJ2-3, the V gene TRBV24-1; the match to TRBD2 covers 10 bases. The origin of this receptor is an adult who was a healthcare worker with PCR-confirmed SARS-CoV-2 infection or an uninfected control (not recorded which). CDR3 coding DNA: TGTGCCACCAGTGATCCCCTAGCGGGAGCTTCAGATACGCAGTATTTT. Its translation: CATSDPLAGASDTQYF.